One and the same sample provided the 30 T cell receptor beta chains below, sequenced in a study of control samples from healthy donors and cancer patients. Sequencing used immunoSEQ multiplex PCR; TCRdb keeps in-frame clones, though not all of them. The sample has around 19,000 clones; about four fifths are singletons. The sequenced material came from PBMCs. Receptor source: an elderly man with head and neck cancer.

The V and J genes are TRBV11-1 and TRBJ2-1, with D unresolved. Germline V CDR1 and CDR2: SGHAT, FQDESV (reference sequence). V lost 2 bases and J 0 bases, leaving 8 bases between the germline ends. The CDR3 extends over 15 amino acids. The CDR3 DNA reads as TGTGCCAGCAGCTTATCAAGAAGCTCCTACAATGAGCAGTTCTTC. Its translation is CASSLSRSSYNEQFF.

The V gene is TRBV28, the J gene TRBJ1-2; D gene ambiguous. With 5 bases removed from V and 1 base from J, the gap between germline ends came to 8 bases. Germline CDR1 is MDHEN and CDR2 is SYDVKM. The CDR3 extends over 13 amino acids. For the CDR3, the DNA is TGTGCCAGCAGTCCTCATGATAACTATGGCTACACCTTC. Translating it yields CASSPHDNYGYTF.

J is TRBJ1-1 and V is TRBV15; 7 positions match TRBD1. This CDR3 has 13 residues. The germline V gene encodes CDR1 LNHNV and CDR2 YYDKDF (reference sequence). V lost 0 bases, J lost 10 bases, and 5 bases stayed unmatched. CDR3 sequence: CATSRDPQGRAFF. Here the CDR3 DNA reads TGTGCCACCAGCAGAGACCCACAGGGGCGAGCTTTCTTT.

CDR3 loop: CASSGTLGETQYF. For the CDR3, the DNA is TGCGCCAGCAGTGGGACATTAGGAGAGACCCAGTACTTC. The chain links TRBV10-1 to TRBJ2-5; tentatively, D is TRBD1 (5 bases). Per germline, CDR1 WNHNN and CDR2 SYGVQD (reference sequence). Trimming removed 4 bases from V and 4 bases from J, with 10 bases in between. The CDR3 covers 13 residues.

The V gene is TRBV19, the J gene TRBJ2-1, with 10 positions matching TRBD2. This CDR3 comprises 15 residues. V shed 6 bases, J shed 9 bases, and the junction held 11 bases outside the gene matches. Germline V gene data show CDR1 as LNHDA and CDR2 as SQIVND (reference sequence). The DNA of the CDR3 is TGTGCCAGTAGCTCGACTAGCGGGCGGACGAGTGAGCAGTTCTTC. Its protein product is CASSSTSGRTSEQFF.

Points on this clone: Mismatch with germline at one junction end may stem from a read error. The chain couples TRBV2 to TRBJ2-7; 10 bases are shared with TRBD1. CDR3 length: 14 residues. The germline V gene encodes CDR1 SNHLY and CDR2 FYNNEI. CDR3: CTSSEGTGEGEQYF. In DNA form, the CDR3 reads TGTACCAGCAGTGAAGGGACAGGGGAGGGGGAGCAGTACTTC.

The count of this clone is one. This chain connects TRBV4-1 to TRBJ2-2; 7 bases map to TRBD2. This CDR3 has 15 residues. Germline assignment: CDR1 MGHRA and CDR2 YSYEKL. Trimming removed 0 bases from V and 5 bases from J; junction bases left unmatched: 3. The CDR3 loop reads CASSQDQGGTGELFF. CDR3 bases: TGCGCCAGCAGCCAAGATCAGGGAGGGACCGGGGAGCTGTTTTTT.

V is TRBV4-1 and J is TRBJ1-2; D not certain. The CDR3 totals 16 residues. Deletions cut 0 bases from V and 0 bases from J, with 11 bases between. CDR1 and CDR2 (germline): MGHRA, YSYEKL. CDR3 DNA sequence: TGCGCCAGCAGCCAAGATGGCCAAGGCCCTAACTATGGCTACACCTTC. As protein: CASSQDGQGPNYGYTF.

The rearrangement joins TRBV29-1 to TRBJ2-7; D remains ambiguous. The ends were cut back, 4 bases at V and 7 bases at J, with 8 bases in the middle. Germline CDR1 and CDR2: SQVTM and ANQGSEA. This CDR3 spans 10 amino acids. The CDR3 nucleotides are TGCAGCGTTGGGGGTAGGGAGCAGTACTTC. This codes for CSVGGREQYF.

J is TRBJ1-5 and V is TRBV19; the match to TRBD1 covers 8 bases. This CDR3 contains 17 residues. J was trimmed by 0 bases and V by 1 base; bases with no gene match: 5. Germline CDR1 is LNHDA and CDR2 is SQIVND (reference sequence). This CDR3 reads CASSIVTGAHSNQPQHF. The DNA of the CDR3 is TGTGCCAGTAGTATAGTGACAGGGGCTCATAGCAATCAGCCCCAGCATTTT. Filled out from reference TRBV19 and TRBJ1-5, the complete variable domain reads DGGITQSPKYLFRKEGQNVTLSCEQNLNHDAMYWYRQDPGQGLRLIYYSQIVNDFQKGDIAEGYSVSREKKESFPLTVTSAQKNPTAFYLCASSIVTGAHSNQPQHFGDGTRLSIL.

The chain links TRBV6-5 to TRBJ1-2; D might be TRBD1 (5 bases). The CDR3 covers 13 residues. Trimming took off 6 bases at V and 0 bases at J, with 8 bases between the two ends. Looked up from germline, CDR1 is MNHEY and CDR2 is SVGAGI. The CDR3 DNA follows: TGTGCCAGCAGCCGGGACGCTAACTATGGCTACACCTTC. The encoded protein is CASSRDANYGYTF.

V and J are TRBV19 and TRBJ2-1; 8 nucleotides align to TRBD2. The germline V gene encodes CDR1 LNHDA and CDR2 SQIVND (reference sequence). The CDR3 loop spans 15 amino acids. V trimming: 5 bases; J trimming: 2 bases; junction bases outside the gene matches: 5. The CDR3 spells CASSQAGVAYNEQFF. Written as DNA, the CDR3 is TGTGCCAGTAGTCAAGCGGGAGTGGCCTACAATGAGCAGTTCTTC.

The chain links TRBV2 to TRBJ2-3; D possibly matches TRBD1 or TRBD2 (6 bases each). V shed 8 bases and J shed 0 bases, with 12 bases lying between them. Germline assignment: CDR1 SNHLY and CDR2 FYNNEI. The CDR3 covers 14 residues. The CDR3 is CASRGLQSTDTQYF. DNA of the CDR3: TGTGCCAGCCGGGGGCTTCAGAGCACAGATACGCAGTATTTT.

The chain uses TRBV9 and TRBJ1-3, with 8 positions matching TRBD1. V trimming: 4 bases; J trimming: 4 bases; junction bases outside the gene matches: 4. The CDR3 is made up of 14 amino acids. Germline loops: CDR1 SGDLS, CDR2 YYNGEE. The CDR3 loop reads CASSSRTGGNTIYF. In DNA form, the CDR3 reads TGTGCCAGCAGCTCCAGGACAGGGGGAAACACCATATATTTT.

The chain employs TRBV5-6 and TRBJ1-2; unclear D gene. The CDR3 runs 13 residues. Trimming took off 0 bases at V and 4 bases at J, with 7 bases between the two ends. The germline CDR1 and CDR2 sequences are SGHDT and YYEEEE. CDR3 loop: CASSLEGSYGYTF. In DNA, the CDR3 is TGTGCCAGCAGCTTGGAGGGATCCTATGGCTACACCTTC.

This chain links TRBV2 with TRBJ1-3; weak D call: TRBD1 (5 bases). Trimming cost V 6 bases and J 2 bases, with 5 bases left between them. Germline assignment: CDR1 SNHLY and CDR2 FYNNEI. The CDR3 has 12 residues. The CDR3 region has the DNA TGTGCCAGCAGGGGGGCTGGAAACACCATATATTTT. Its translation: CASRGAGNTIYF.

The chain uses TRBV7-6 and TRBJ2-5; 15 nucleotides align to TRBD2. V shed 3 bases, J shed 5 bases, and the junction held 10 bases outside the gene matches. The CDR3 runs to 18 residues. Looked up from germline, CDR1 is SGHVS and CDR2 is FNYEAQ. CDR3 loop: CASSLGLAGGMTSETQYF. The CDR3 DNA reads as TGTGCCAGCAGCTTGGGACTAGCGGGGGGAATGACAAGTGAGACCCAGTACTTC.

This rearrangement joins TRBV7-3 to TRBJ2-1; D call uncertain. Trimming stripped 2 bases from V and 5 bases from J, with 19 bases between. Germline loops: CDR1 SGHTA, CDR2 FQGTGA. This CDR3 has 17 amino acids. DNA for the CDR3: TGTGCCAGCAGCTTAGGTAATATGGCCCTACTGGACAATGAGCAGTTCTTC. Its translation is CASSLGNMALLDNEQFF.

This chain connects TRBV18 to TRBJ2-5; D is perhaps TRBD1 or TRBD2 (6 bases each). V was trimmed by 1 base and J by 7 bases, leaving 16 bases between them. There are 15 residues in the CDR3. The germline V gene encodes CDR1 KGHSH and CDR2 LQKENI. In nucleotides, the CDR3 is TGTGCCAGCTCACCACAGGGGGGCCTCTGGTTGACCCAGTACTTC. It codes for CASSPQGGLWLTQYF.

The chain employs TRBV28 and TRBJ2-4, with TRBD1 matching over 10 bases. The CDR3 totals 16 residues. The germline gives CDR1 MDHEN, CDR2 SYDVKM. Trimming took 4 bases from V and 9 from J; bases not matched to a gene: 12. CDR3 bases: TGTGCCAGCAGTTCCGCGACAGGGGGCGCAGGTGGCATTCAGTACTTC. Translation: CASSSATGGAGGIQYF. Complete variable domain (other parts from reference TRBV28 and TRBJ2-4): DVKVTQSSRYLVKRTGEKVFLECVQDMDHENMFWYRQDPGLGLRLIYFSYDVKMKEKGDIPEGYSVSREKKERFSLILESASTNQTSMYLCASSSATGGAGGIQYFGAGTRLSVL.

The chain joins TRBV19 to TRBJ1-3; 7 bases map to TRBD1. Trimming cost V 4 bases and J 0 bases; bases outside gene matches: 9. The CDR3 is made up of 17 amino acids. Germline-derived CDR1 and CDR2 are LNHDA and SQIVND (reference sequence). CDR3 sequence: CASSTLRTGHSGNTIYF. The CDR3 DNA reads TGTGCCAGTAGTACCCTCCGGACAGGCCACTCTGGAAACACCATATATTTT.

This clone was counted once. This chain connects TRBV7-8 to TRBJ2-1, with TRBD2 matching over 13 bases. The CDR3 sequence is 16 residues long. V shed 3 bases and J 9 bases; nucleotides not matched to a gene: 8. The germline V gene has CDR1 SGHVS and CDR2 FQNEAQ. The CDR3 nucleotides are TGTGCCAGCAGCTTCCCCGGGACTAGCGGGAACGGTGAGCAGTTCTTC. This gives the protein CASSFPGTSGNGEQFF.

J is TRBJ1-5 and V is TRBV13; the D gene is possibly TRBD1 (5 bases). V was pared by 2 bases and J by 0 bases, with 14 bases between. Germline V gene sequence: CDR1 PRHDT, CDR2 FYEKMQ (reference sequence). CDR3 length: 17 residues. In nucleotides, the CDR3 is TGTGCCAGCAGCTTAAGGGACGCTCTTTATAGCAATCAGCCCCAGCATTTT. Translated: CASSLRDALYSNQPQHF.

The chain recombines TRBV3-1 (or the pseudogene TRBV3-2) with TRBJ1-5; D ambiguous. With 5 bases removed from V and 5 bases from J, the gap between germline ends came to 19 bases. Germline CDR1 LGHDT, CDR2 YNNKEL (reference sequence). The CDR3 is made up of 16 amino acids. The CDR3 sequence is CASSVRHLCHHQPQHF. The CDR3 bases are TGTGCCAGCAGCGTTCGTCATCTTTGTCATCATCAGCCCCAGCATTTT.

The chain couples TRBV27 to TRBJ2-2; D is unclear. V was pared by 2 bases and J by 5 bases, with 6 bases between. The germline V gene encodes CDR1 MNHEY and CDR2 SMNVEV (reference sequence). The CDR3 loop spans 13 amino acids. CDR3 residues: CASSLEITGELFF. The CDR3 nucleotides are TGTGCCAGCAGTTTAGAGATAACCGGGGAGCTGTTTTTT.

This clone was detected a few times. This sequence joins TRBV7-2 and TRBJ2-7, with 13 bases that match TRBD2. The CDR3 is made up of 18 amino acids. Germline V gives CDR1 SGHTA, CDR2 FQGNSA. With V trimmed by 0 bases and J by 2 bases, 7 bases remained unmatched. The CDR3 loop is CASSLAPGLAGITYEQYF. CDR3 bases: TGTGCCAGCAGCTTAGCCCCGGGACTAGCGGGGATAACCTACGAGCAGTACTTC.

The rearrangement joins TRBV7-2 to TRBJ2-7; no clear D. CDR3 length: 11 residues. CDR1 is SGHTA, CDR2 FQGNSA, per germline. Trimming pared 3 bases from V and 1 base from J, leaving 1 base between. CDR3 in DNA: TGTGCCAGCAGCTTTTCCTACGAGCAGTACTTC. Translation gives CASSFSYEQYF.

The chain recombines TRBV7-2 with TRBJ2-7, with 10 bases lining up with TRBD1. Per germline, CDR1 SGHTA and CDR2 FQGNSA. Trimming removed 2 bases from V and 5 bases from J; junction bases left unmatched: 3. The CDR3 length is 14 residues. In nucleotides, the CDR3 is TGTGCCAGCAGCTTATTTGGACAGGGGGACGAGCAGTACTTC. It codes for CASSLFGQGDEQYF.

V gene TRBV11-1 combines with J gene TRBJ2-1; 13 bases agree with TRBD2. Germline trimming cut 4 bases from V and 8 bases from J; bases unmatched to any gene: 5. Germline V gene data show CDR1 as SGHAT and CDR2 as FQDESV (reference sequence). This CDR3 is 15 amino acids long. The CDR3 DNA sequence: TGTGCCAGCAGCTCGGGACTAGCGGGGCCCGATGAGCAGTTCTTC. This encodes CASSSGLAGPDEQFF.

In this sample, this clone turned up once. The chain uses TRBV19 and TRBJ1-2; D unclear. Trimming removed 6 bases from V and 3 bases from J, with 14 bases in between. Germline V gene lookup returns CDR1 LNHDA and CDR2 SQIVND (reference sequence). This CDR3 contains 14 residues. Here the CDR3 DNA reads TGTGCCAGTAGAGCTGACCCTCGGGACTATGGCTACACCTTC. Translated: CASRADPRDYGYTF.